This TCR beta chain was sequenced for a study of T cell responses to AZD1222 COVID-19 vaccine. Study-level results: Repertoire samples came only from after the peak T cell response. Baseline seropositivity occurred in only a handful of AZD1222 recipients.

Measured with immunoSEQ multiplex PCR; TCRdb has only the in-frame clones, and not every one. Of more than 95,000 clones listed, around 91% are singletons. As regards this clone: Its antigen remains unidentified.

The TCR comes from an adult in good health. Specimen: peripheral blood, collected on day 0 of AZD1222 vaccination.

The CDR3 reads CASSILSASSGETQYF. In DNA form, the CDR3 reads TGTGCCAGTAGTATTCTATCGGCTAGTTCGGGGGAGACCCAGTACTTC. The chain has TRBV19 and TRBJ2-5; maybe TRBD2 (5 bases). The CDR3 contains 16 residues. Germline V gene sequence: CDR1 LNHDA, CDR2 SQIVND (reference sequence). Deletions cut 3 bases from V and 5 bases from J, with 19 bases between.